These T cell receptor beta chains were read from a single sample in a study of blood T cell repertoires in COVID-19. Here immunoSEQ multiplex PCR was the method, and the copy in TCRdb shows in-frame clones only, minus some. Of around 58,000 clones listed, approximately 90% were seen once; the top ten hold about 9.4%. The source material was PBMCs or T cells enriched from blood (not recorded which). These receptors were taken from a woman between 35 and 50 years old who had recovered from COVID-19. Each CDR3 is given with its conserved first and last residue. A D gene is named only where the DNA matches it firmly. The size of a clone is reported for some rows only, either as once, few or many, or as a class for expanded clones.

d_call | j_call | v_call | clone_size | cdr3_nt | cdr3_aa
TRBD2 | TRBJ2-3 | TRBV5-1 | - | TGCGCCAGCAGTCGATGGACTAGCGGGTCTAGCACAGATACGCAGTATTTT | CASSRWTSGSSTDTQYF
TRBD2 | TRBJ2-5 | TRBV5-1 | - | TGCGCCAGCACCACCTCGGGGGGGTGGCAAGAGACCCAGTACTTC | CASTTSGGWQETQYF
- | TRBJ1-6 | TRBV10-2 | - | TGCGCCAGCAGTGAGTCGAAAGGGACTGACTATAATTCACCCCTCCACTTT | CASSESKGTDYNSPLHF
- | TRBJ1-3 | TRBV29-1 | - | TGCAGCGACGACAGGATAGGAGTAGGAAACACCATATATTTT | CSDDRIGVGNTIYF
- | TRBJ1-1 | TRBV6-5 | few | TGTGCCAGCAGTTCCAGAGCGACCACTGAAGCTTTCTTT | CASSSRATTEAFF
- | TRBJ1-2 | TRBV5-1 | - | TGCGCCAGCAGCTTTTTGCGTGGGGGGTTCGACGGCTACACCTTC | CASSFLRGGFDGYTF
- | TRBJ2-5 | TRBV4-1 | - | TGCGCCAGCAGCCAATGGTTACAGGGAGGGGAGACCCAGTACTTC | CASSQWLQGGETQYF
TRBD1 | TRBJ1-2 | TRBV9 | - | TGTGCCAGCAGCGTCCGAGCAGGGACAGGGGACTATGGCTACACCTTC | CASSVRAGTGDYGYTF
- | TRBJ2-3 | TRBV4-1 | - | TGCGCCAGCAGCCGATTCAGGGGAGGCACAGATACGCAGTATTTT | CASSRFRGGTDTQYF
- | TRBJ1-4 | TRBV5-1 | - | TGCGCCAGCAGCCCTGGGCCCCGTGAAAAACTGTTTTTT | CASSPGPREKLFF